The 31 T cell receptor beta chains given below trace back to one sample, sequenced in a study of response to subunit inactivated influenza vaccine. A single record per CDR3 protein comes from TCRdb applying MiXCR to the RT-PCR reads. This sample has hundreds of thousands of distinct CDR3 sequences, with more than 15% found just once. The sample was CD4+ T cells sorted from PBMCs, taken roughly 24 months after vaccination. These receptors all stem from a man between 50 and 75 years old who received an inactivated influenza vaccine.

This clonotype came up a few times. The V call is TRBV4-3, the J call TRBJ2-3, with a possible D match to TRBD1 (5 bases). V was clipped by 0 bases and J by 8 bases, with 15 bases between them. This CDR3 is built from 15 residues. Germline V CDR1 and CDR2: LGHNA, YSLEER. CDR3: CASSQDTRVGFTQYF. CDR3 coding DNA: TGCGCCAGCAGCCAAGATACCAGGGTTGGTTTTACGCAGTATTTT.

The V and J genes are TRBV20-1 and TRBJ2-7, with 7 nucleotides matching TRBD1. This CDR3 is built from 19 residues. CDR1 is DFQATT, CDR2 SNEGSKA, per germline (reference sequence). V lost 2 bases, J lost 5 bases, and 24 bases stayed unmatched. CDR3 sequence reads: CSARSYHPRQGKNIHEQYF. Here the CDR3 DNA reads TGCAGTGCTAGAAGTTATCATCCGAGACAGGGAAAGAACATCCACGAGCAGTACTTC.

The V gene is TRBV7-2, the J gene TRBJ2-3; D not resolved. The CDR3 runs to 14 residues. V was trimmed by 7 bases and J by 2 bases, leaving 13 bases between them. Germline CDR1 is SGHTA and CDR2 is FQGNSA. CDR3 in DNA: TGTGCCAGCAAACTGTTAGGAAACACAGATACGCAGTATTTT. This sequence encodes CASKLLGNTDTQYF. Based on the CDR3 plus reference TRBV7-2 and TRBJ2-3, the full variable domain is GAGVSQSPSNKVTEKGKDVELRCDPISGHTALYWYRQSLGQGLEFLIYFQGNSAPDKSGLPSDRFSAERTGGSVSTLTIQRTQQEDSAVYLCASKLLGNTDTQYFGPGTRLTVL.

A word on this clonotype: The junction does not match germline at one end; this may be a read error. The chain joins TRBV11-2 to TRBJ2-1, with 7 positions matching TRBD1. This CDR3 contains 14 residues. Germline V gene sequence: CDR1 SGHAT, CDR2 FQNNGV. The CDR3 reads CAGSTWDSYNEQFF. CDR3 DNA: TGTGCCGGCAGCACCTGGGACAGTTACAATGAGCAGTTCTTC.

This clonotype was recorded a few times. The chain uses TRBV28 and TRBJ2-1; 9 bases map to TRBD2. Germline assignment: CDR1 MDHEN and CDR2 SYDVKM. The CDR3 contains 15 residues. J gave up 4 bases and V 2 bases, and 3 bases lay outside the gene matches. In nucleotides, the CDR3 is TGTGCCAGCAGTTTAATGACTAGCGGATACAATGAGCAGTTCTTC. It specifies CASSLMTSGYNEQFF.

This clonotype came up a few times. This rearrangement joins TRBV11-2 to TRBJ2-7, with D perhaps matching TRBD1 or TRBD2 (5 bases each). Trimming pared 7 bases from V and 2 bases from J, leaving 12 bases between. The germline gives CDR1 SGHAT, CDR2 FQNNGV. This CDR3 has 13 amino acids. The CDR3 loop is CASNVQGPYEQYF. DNA of the CDR3: TGTGCCAGCAACGTTCAGGGACCCTACGAGCAGTACTTC.

The J gene is TRBJ2-4, the V gene TRBV27; 7 nucleotides match TRBD2. This CDR3 has 15 amino acids. Germline V gene sequence: CDR1 MNHEY, CDR2 SMNVEV (reference sequence). The V and J ends lost 8 bases and 0 bases, in that order; junction bases with no gene match: 7. The CDR3 DNA reads TGTGCCAGCGGCGGGGGTGTGGGAGCCAAAAACATTCAGTACTTC. Protein product: CASGGGVGAKNIQYF.

This clonotype occurred many times. V and J are TRBV7-2 and TRBJ2-7, with D unclear. With 6 bases removed from V and 0 bases from J, the gap between germline ends came to 15 bases. This CDR3 contains 15 residues. Germline CDR1 and CDR2: SGHTA and FQGNSA. Here the CDR3 reads CASRRRHLSSYEQYF. The CDR3 DNA reads as TGTGCCAGCAGACGCAGACATTTGAGCTCCTACGAGCAGTACTTC.

In its sample, this clonotype was seen a few times. The rearrangement uses TRBV12-3 or TRBV12-4 and TRBJ2-3; possibly TRBD1 or TRBD2 for D (7 bases each). Trimming removed 4 bases at V and 5 bases at J, with 16 bases between. The CDR3 totals 15 residues. The CDR3 is CASSSFQGGKDTQYF. As DNA, the CDR3 is TGTGCCAGCAGTTCCTTTCAGGGGGGGAAAGATACGCAGTATTTT.

This clonotype was picked up a small number of times. The genes are TRBV4-2 and TRBJ2-7; D is undetermined. Trimming stripped 0 bases from V and 2 bases from J, with 14 bases between. Germline V gene sequence: CDR1 LGHNA, CDR2 YNFKEQ. The CDR3 loop spans 16 amino acids. The CDR3 nucleotides read TGTGCCAGCAGCCAAGATGTCCGGGCTACGACCTACGAGCAGTACTTC. It specifies CASSQDVRATTYEQYF.

CDR3 sequence (DNA): TGCGCCAGCAGCGAAGGGACTAGCGGTCTGGAGACCCAGTACTTC. It codes for CASSEGTSGLETQYF. This chain links TRBV5-1 with TRBJ2-5; the match to TRBD2 covers 11 bases. CDR3 length equals 15 residues. The junction had 7 bases not matched to a gene; V was cut back by 4 bases and J by 5 bases. Germline V gives CDR1 SGHRS, CDR2 YFSETQ.

This clonotype was observed a handful of times. The rearrangement uses TRBV7-6 and TRBJ1-1; the match to TRBD1 covers 7 bases. The J segment lost 7 bases and the V segment lost 0 bases, leaving 11 bases of the junction unmatched. The CDR3 contains 16 residues. Germline V gives CDR1 SGHVS, CDR2 FNYEAQ. In DNA, the CDR3 is TGTGCCAGCAGCTTAGCCGGCGCAGGGGGAAGAGTTGAAGCTTTCTTT. It specifies CASSLAGAGGRVEAFF.

The chain combines TRBV4-3 with TRBJ1-1, with no clear D. Germline V lookup: CDR1 LGHNA, CDR2 YSLEER. This CDR3 region has 14 residues. Trimming cost V 3 bases and J 1 base, with 9 bases left between them. The DNA of the CDR3 is TGCGCCAGCAGCCACGAGGGTTGGAACACTGAAGCTTTCTTT. As protein: CASSHEGWNTEAFF.

This clonotype turned up a few times. This chain uses TRBV4-1 with TRBJ1-1; 8 bases map to TRBD1. There are 12 residues in the CDR3. The J segment lost 3 bases and the V segment lost 7 bases, leaving 1 base of the junction unmatched. CDR1 MGHRA and CDR2 YSYEKL come from the germline V gene. The CDR3 bases are TGCGCCAGCAAGGGACAGGACACTGAAGCTTTCTTT. Protein: CASKGQDTEAFF.

The rearrangement uses TRBV4-1 and TRBJ1-2; D is unclear. The CDR3 covers 17 residues. Trimming pared 4 bases from V and 4 bases from J, leaving 22 bases between. Germline V gene sequence: CDR1 MGHRA, CDR2 YSYEKL. CDR3 loop: CASSRNPMGIATYGYTF. The DNA of the CDR3 is TGCGCCAGCAGCCGGAACCCCATGGGGATTGCGACCTATGGCTACACCTTC.

Details on this clonotype: A clone one base away is much larger, so this may be a read error. J is TRBJ2-3 and V is TRBV20-1; 12 nucleotides line up with TRBD2. This CDR3 contains 14 residues. The germline CDR1 and CDR2 sequences are DFQATT and SNEGSKA (reference sequence). CDR3 protein: CSAKTSGGTETQYF. The CDR3 region has the DNA TGCAGTGCCAAGACTAGCGGGGGCACAGAGACGCAGTATTTT.

The table lists this clonotype with a few counts. The chain's CDR3 is CASSQRNGHYGYTF. DNA for the CDR3: TGTGCCAGCAGTCAGAGGAACGGCCACTATGGCTACACCTTC. V and J are TRBV27 and TRBJ1-2, with D hard to call. The V end was cut by 5 bases, the J end by 3 bases, with 13 bases between. Germline CDR1 and CDR2: MNHEY and SMNVEV (reference sequence). This CDR3 has 14 residues.

This rearrangement joins TRBV4-3 to TRBJ1-2; 10 nucleotides match TRBD1. This CDR3 is built from 15 residues. CDR1 LGHNA and CDR2 YSLEER come from the germline V gene. V dropped 3 bases and J dropped 2; count of bases not matched to a gene: 3. The CDR3 sequence is CASSQTGQGNYGYTF. In nucleotides, the CDR3 is TGCGCCAGCAGCCAGACGGGACAGGGGAACTATGGCTACACCTTC.

This clonotype was counted only a few times. The chain couples TRBV19 to TRBJ2-3, with 8 positions matching TRBD2. Trimming cost V 7 bases and J 3 bases; bases outside gene matches: 12. The CDR3 is 16 amino acids. CDR1 is LNHDA, CDR2 SQIVND, per germline (reference sequence). CDR3 residues: CASKVSGELQTDTQYF. The CDR3 DNA sequence: TGTGCCAGTAAGGTTAGCGGGGAGCTCCAAACAGATACGCAGTATTTT.

Points on this clonotype: This clone may be a read error of a much larger clone one base away. The rearrangement uses TRBV12-3 or TRBV12-4 and TRBJ2-5; 7 bases are a match to TRBD1. CDR3 length: 14 amino acids. V lost 5 bases, J lost 2 bases, and 5 bases stayed unmatched. The CDR3 region has the DNA TGTGCCAGCAGTCATGGACAGGCGCAAGAGACCCAGTACTTC. It yields the protein CASSHGQAQETQYF.

This clonotype was counted a few times. V gene TRBV25-1 combines with J gene TRBJ2-7; 11 bases are a match to TRBD2. The CDR3 length is 15 residues. Germline V gene lookup returns CDR1 MGHDK and CDR2 SYGVNS. V shed 8 bases, J shed 1 base, and the junction held 7 bases outside the gene matches. This CDR3 reads CASGPTSGSSYEQYF. CDR3 nucleotide sequence: TGTGCCAGCGGACCAACTAGCGGGAGTTCCTACGAGCAGTACTTC.

The genes are TRBV2 and TRBJ2-3, with 10 bases aligning to TRBD2. Germline values: CDR1 SNHLY, CDR2 FYNNEI. The CDR3 extends over 16 amino acids. The ends lost 6 bases at V and 2 bases at J; junction bases unmatched: 8. The CDR3 DNA sequence: TGTGCCAGCAGCAGGACTAGCGGTACACCCACAGATACGCAGTATTTT. Translation: CASSRTSGTPTDTQYF. Drawing the rest from reference TRBV2 and TRBJ2-3, the complete variable domain is EPEVTQTPSHQVTQMGQEVILRCVPISNHLYFYWYRQILGQKVEFLVSFYNNEISEKSEIFDDQFSVERPDGSNFTLKIRSTKLEDSAMYFCASSRTSGTPTDTQYFGPGTRLTVL.

V and J are TRBV20-1 and TRBJ2-2; 8 positions agree with TRBD1. Trimming cost V 1 base and J 3 bases; bases outside gene matches: 7. The CDR3 is 16 amino acids. Germline CDR1 DFQATT, CDR2 SNEGSKA (reference sequence). The CDR3 region is CSARADRGVHTGELFF. In nucleotides, the CDR3 is TGCAGTGCTAGAGCAGACAGGGGTGTGCACACCGGGGAGCTGTTTTTT.

The V call is TRBV7-2, the J call TRBJ2-7, with TRBD2 matching over 8 bases. Germline trimming cut 4 bases from V and 4 bases from J; bases unmatched to any gene: 12. The CDR3 is 16 residues long. Germline V CDR1 and CDR2: SGHTA, FQGNSA. The CDR3 bases are TGTGCCAGCAGCTCGGGGGGGTTCGGGAATTTGTACGAGCAGTACTTC. Translated, it gives CASSSGGFGNLYEQYF.

The chain links TRBV7-6 to TRBJ2-5, with D perhaps matching TRBD1 (5 bases). Germline CDR1 SGHVS, CDR2 FNYEAQ. The CDR3 has 14 amino acids. V lost 4 bases and J 3 bases, leaving 12 bases between the germline ends. The DNA for the CDR3 is TGTGCCAGCAGCTCAGTAGGGGTTAAAGAGACCCAGTACTTC. Amino acids: CASSSVGVKETQYF. The whole variable domain, remainder taken from reference TRBV7-6 and TRBJ2-5, is GAGVSQSPRYKVTKRGQDVALRCDPISGHVSLYWYRQALGQGPEFLTYFNYEAQQDKSGLPNDRFSAERPEGSISTLTIQRTEQRDSAMYRCASSSVGVKETQYFGPGTRLLVL.

This clonotype was observed a handful of times. The chain combines TRBV21-1 with TRBJ2-1; the listed D gene, TRBD1, was not tested against the DNA. TRBV21-1 is a documented pseudogene. This CDR3 has 18 amino acids. The CDR3 DNA reads TGTGCCAGCAGTGAACAGGGACAGGGGGTTGGTTCCTACAATGAGCAGTTCTTC. Amino acids: CASSEQGQGVGSYNEQFF.

The V gene is TRBV4-2, the J gene TRBJ2-2; 13 nucleotides line up with TRBD2. The V and J ends lost 2 bases and 6 bases, in that order; junction bases with no gene match: 3. The CDR3 loop spans 16 amino acids. Germline CDR1 reads LGHNA; CDR2 reads YNFKEQ. The CDR3 loop is CASSQRTSGGPGELFF. CDR3 in DNA: TGTGCCAGCAGCCAAAGGACTAGCGGGGGCCCCGGGGAGCTGTTTTTT.

The J gene is TRBJ2-1, the V gene TRBV6-2 or TRBV6-3; TRBD1 matches 8 bases. This CDR3 is 15 amino acids long. Per germline, CDR1 MNHEY and CDR2 SVGEGT. The J segment lost 8 bases and the V segment lost 6 bases, leaving 12 bases of the junction unmatched. CDR3 nucleotide sequence: TGTGCCAGCAGGCACACCGCCCAGGGGGCCTATGAGCAGTTCTTC. Translating it yields CASRHTAQGAYEQFF.

This clonotype was observed a few times. The J gene is TRBJ1-1, the V gene TRBV20-1, with TRBD1 matching over 8 bases. The CDR3 runs to 16 residues. In germline, CDR1 is DFQATT, CDR2 SNEGSKA (reference sequence). V shed 0 bases and J 4 bases; nucleotides not matched to a gene: 10. The CDR3 sequence: CSARDRTGRVSTEAFF. The CDR3 DNA reads TGCAGTGCTAGAGACCGGACAGGGCGGGTGAGCACTGAAGCTTTCTTT.

There are many counts of this clonotype. The chain employs TRBV20-1 and TRBJ2-7, with D hard to call. In germline, CDR1 is DFQATT, CDR2 SNEGSKA (reference sequence). The CDR3 runs to 14 residues. Trimming pared 0 bases from V and 4 bases from J, leaving 13 bases between. The CDR3 nucleotides are TGCAGTGCTAGAGAGGGAAACACTTGGTACGAGCAGTACTTC. Translation: CSAREGNTWYEQYF.

V and J are TRBV7-8 and TRBJ2-7; D possibly matches TRBD1 or TRBD2 (5 bases each). The CDR3 extends over 16 amino acids. Germline V gene data show CDR1 as SGHVS and CDR2 as FQNEAQ. Between the trimmed V and J ends, which lost 2 bases and 1 base, there was a span of 15 bases. This CDR3 is CASSLKWGRPSYEQYF. Written as DNA, the CDR3 is TGTGCCAGCAGCTTAAAGTGGGGACGTCCGTCCTACGAGCAGTACTTC.